This entry describes one TCR beta chain. The sample comes from a study of blood T cell repertoires in COVID-19. Turning to the study itself: Some COVID-19 samples were acute and others convalescent; all came from the United States, Italy and Spain.

TCRdb's table, derived via immunoSEQ multiplex PCR, lists solely in-frame clones and lacks some. The table includes about 150,000 clones, around three quarters detected once. Trimming removed 1 base from V and 3 bases from J; junction bases left unmatched: 4. The germline V gene encodes CDR1 SGHRS and CDR2 YFSETQ. The CDR3 sequence is 15 residues long. Sequencing input: PBMCs or T cells enriched from blood (not recorded which). This receptor was taken from a woman between 70 and 85 years old in a cohort exposed to, infected with or recovered from COVID-19 (not recorded which). This sequence joins TRBV5-1 and TRBJ2-5; 9 positions agree with TRBD2. The CDR3 bases are TGCGCCAGCAGCTTGATGTTAGCGGGAGAAGAGACCCAGTACTTC. It encodes CASSLMLAGEETQYF. The full variable domain, with the rest looked up from reference TRBV5-1 and TRBJ2-5, is KAGVTQTPRYLIKTRGQQVTLSCSPISGHRSVSWYQQTPGQGLQFLFEYFSETQRNKGNFPGRFSGRQFSNSRSEMNVSTLELGDSALYLCASSLMLAGEETQYFGPGTRLLVL.